One T cell receptor (beta chain) is described in this entry. The assay was immunoSEQ multiplex PCR, and TCRdb's table has in-frame clones only and misses some. The sample comprises around 88,000 clones, 90% to 95% of which are singletons, and over 1.5% rests with the top ten. CDR1 is LNHDA, CDR2 SQIVND, per germline (reference sequence). Trimming took off 3 bases at V and 1 base at J, with 9 bases between the two ends. This CDR3 contains 14 residues. These data originate in a study of blood T cell repertoires in COVID-19. Looking at the study overall: The United States, Italy and Spain supplied acute and convalescent COVID-19 samples. T cells, B-cell-depleted T cells, or PBMCs supplied cDNA or gDNA.

V and J are TRBV19 and TRBJ1-1; D perhaps matches TRBD1 (5 bases). What was sequenced was peripheral blood. The sequence was obtained from a man aged 60 to 69 with acute or convalescent COVID-19. The CDR3 sequence is CASSMGTENTEAFF. The CDR3 DNA is TGTGCCAGTAGTATGGGGACTGAGAACACTGAAGCTTTCTTT.